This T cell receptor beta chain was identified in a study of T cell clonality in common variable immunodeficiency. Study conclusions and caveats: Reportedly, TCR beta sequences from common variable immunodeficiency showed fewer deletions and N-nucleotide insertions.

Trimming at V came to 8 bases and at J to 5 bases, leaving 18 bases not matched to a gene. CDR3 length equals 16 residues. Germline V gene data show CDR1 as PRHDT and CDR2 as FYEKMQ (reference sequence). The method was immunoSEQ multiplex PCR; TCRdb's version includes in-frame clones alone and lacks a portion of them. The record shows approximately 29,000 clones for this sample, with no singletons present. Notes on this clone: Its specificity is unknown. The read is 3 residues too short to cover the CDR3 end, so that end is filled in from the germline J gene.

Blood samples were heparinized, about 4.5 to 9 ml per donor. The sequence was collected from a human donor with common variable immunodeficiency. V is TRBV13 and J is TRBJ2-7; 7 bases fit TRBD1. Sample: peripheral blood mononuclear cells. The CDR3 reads CASAVHPGQGVDEQYF. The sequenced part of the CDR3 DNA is TGTGCCAGCGCGGTCCACCCGGGGCAGGGGGTAGACGAG.